A single sample gave rise to the 6 T cell receptor beta chains below, sequenced in a study of identical twins. MiXCR, run by TCRdb on the 5' RACE reads, gives a single entry per CDR3 protein. Of some 500,000 distinct CDR3 sequences detected, around an eighth appear once; the ten largest clones hold approximately 0.98%. The data were also submitted as part of a second study, on yellow fever vaccine responses in identical twins.

Sequencing input: CD4+ T cells sorted from blood. These receptors were obtained from a young woman in good health.

This clonotype was seen only a few times. This rearrangement joins TRBV9 to TRBJ2-7; TRBD2 matches at 10 bases. The length of the CDR3 is 16 residues. The germline V gene encodes CDR1 SGDLS and CDR2 YYNGEE. Germline trimming cut 0 bases from V and 3 bases from J; bases unmatched to any gene: 6. This chain's CDR3 is CASSVASGLAIYEQYF. CDR3 coding DNA: TGTGCCAGCAGCGTAGCTTCGGGACTAGCGATCTACGAGCAGTACTTC.

The chain recombines TRBV5-1 with TRBJ2-3; 15 nucleotides agree with TRBD2. The CDR3 runs to 18 residues. V gave up 4 bases and J gave up 0 bases; unmatched junction bases: 6. Per germline, CDR1 SGHRS and CDR2 YFSETQ. The DNA of the CDR3 is TGCGCCAGCAGCCGTTCCGGGACTAGCGGGAGGAGCACAGATACGCAGTATTTT. Its protein product is CASSRSGTSGRSTDTQYF.

With regard to this clonotype: Just one base apart from a much larger clone, this may be a read error. The rearrangement joins TRBV3-1 to TRBJ2-5, with D possibly being TRBD2 (5 bases). This CDR3 contains 14 residues. Trimming pared 5 bases from V and 4 bases from J, leaving 14 bases between. Germline V gene sequence: CDR1 LGHDT, CDR2 YNNKEL (reference sequence). The CDR3 is CASSFRGVSETQYF. The CDR3 DNA reads TGTGCCAGCAGCTTTCGGGGTGTATCAGAGACCCAGTACTTC.

This clonotype was seen many times. The rearrangement uses TRBV12-3 or TRBV12-4 and TRBJ1-6; tentatively, D is TRBD1 (6 bases). The V end was cut by 3 bases, the J end by 10 bases, with 13 bases between. CDR3 length equals 14 residues. The CDR3 sequence is CASSLAGAESPLHF. CDR3 nucleotides: TGTGCCAGCAGTTTGGCAGGGGCGGAGTCACCCCTCCACTTT.

This chain connects TRBV6-5 to TRBJ1-1; tentative D call: TRBD1 (5 bases). Germline-derived CDR1 and CDR2 are MNHEY and SVGAGI. Trimming shortened V by 0 bases and J by 0 bases, and 11 bases separated the two germline ends. The CDR3 runs 16 residues. DNA of the CDR3: TGTGCCAGCAGTTACTCAGGGGTAGGAATGAACACTGAAGCTTTCTTT. It translates to CASSYSGVGMNTEAFF.

This clonotype has just a few counts. The CDR3 coding sequence is TGTGCCCCCCGGCAACGCTACCATGAGCAGTTCTTC. Protein: CAPRQRYHEQFF. The J gene is TRBJ2-1, the V gene TRBV21-1; no DNA check was done on the table's D call, TRBD1. TRBV21-1 constitutes a pseudogene. This CDR3 comprises 12 residues.